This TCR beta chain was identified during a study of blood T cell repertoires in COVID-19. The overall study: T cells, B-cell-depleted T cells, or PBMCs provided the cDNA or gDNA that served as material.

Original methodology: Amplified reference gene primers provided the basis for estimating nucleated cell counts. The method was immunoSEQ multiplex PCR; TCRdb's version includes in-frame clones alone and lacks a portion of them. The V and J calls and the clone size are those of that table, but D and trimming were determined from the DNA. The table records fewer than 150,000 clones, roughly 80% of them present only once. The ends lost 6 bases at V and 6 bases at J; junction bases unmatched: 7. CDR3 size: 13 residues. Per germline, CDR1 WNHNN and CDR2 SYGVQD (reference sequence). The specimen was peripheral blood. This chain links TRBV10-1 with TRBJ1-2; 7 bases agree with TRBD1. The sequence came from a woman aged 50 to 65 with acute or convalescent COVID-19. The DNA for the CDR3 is TGCGCCAGCAGGGACCGGGACAGAGATGGCTACACCTTC. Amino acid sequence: CASRDRDRDGYTF.